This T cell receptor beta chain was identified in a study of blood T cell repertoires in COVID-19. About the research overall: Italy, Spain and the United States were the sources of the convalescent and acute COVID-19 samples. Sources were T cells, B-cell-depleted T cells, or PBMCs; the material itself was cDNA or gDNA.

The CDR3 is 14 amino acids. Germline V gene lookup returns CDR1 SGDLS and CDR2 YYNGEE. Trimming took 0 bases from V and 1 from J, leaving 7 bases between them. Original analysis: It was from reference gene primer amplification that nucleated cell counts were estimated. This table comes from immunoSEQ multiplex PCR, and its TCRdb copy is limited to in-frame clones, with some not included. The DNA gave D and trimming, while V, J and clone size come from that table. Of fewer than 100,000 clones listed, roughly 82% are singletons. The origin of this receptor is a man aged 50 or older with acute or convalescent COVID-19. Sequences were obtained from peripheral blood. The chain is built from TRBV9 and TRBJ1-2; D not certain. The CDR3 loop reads CASSVAPRNYGYTF. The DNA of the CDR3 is TGTGCCAGCAGCGTAGCCCCTCGTAACTATGGCTACACCTTC.